A single sample gave rise to the 25 T cell receptor beta chains below, sequenced in a study of blood T cell repertoires in COVID-19. Sequencing used immunoSEQ multiplex PCR; TCRdb keeps in-frame clones, though not all of them. Found here are some 150,000 clones, roughly nine tenths of them singletons; the top ten hold approximately 0.59%. Source material: peripheral blood. The receptors come from a man between 50 and 59 years old with acute or convalescent COVID-19.

V and J are TRBV6-5 and TRBJ2-6; D not resolved. The V end lost 6 bases, the J end lost 0 bases, and 9 bases lay between the germline ends. Germline assignment: CDR1 MNHEY and CDR2 SVGAGI. The CDR3 contains 15 residues. CDR3: CASSRRSSGANVLTF. In DNA, the CDR3 is TGTGCCAGCAGCCGGAGAAGCTCTGGGGCCAACGTCCTGACTTTC.

This chain connects TRBV4-3 to TRBJ1-2; D ambiguous. This CDR3 is 17 amino acids long. CDR1 and CDR2 from the germline V gene are LGHNA and YSLEER. V lost 0 bases and J 8 bases, leaving 22 bases between the germline ends. Here the CDR3 DNA reads TGCGCCAGCAGCCAAGAGGGTACGCGGGCGGCTAAGTGGGGCTACACCTTC. It translates to CASSQEGTRAAKWGYTF.

The V gene is TRBV30, the J gene TRBJ1-2, with TRBD1 matching 7 bases. The CDR3 totals 13 residues. Trimming removed 2 bases from V and 4 bases from J; junction bases left unmatched: 4. Germline-derived CDR1 and CDR2 are GTSNPN and SVGIG (reference sequence). CDR3 nucleotide sequence: TGTGCCTGGAGTATAGCAGGGGGCTATGGCTACACCTTC. Residues: CAWSIAGGYGYTF.

This rearrangement joins TRBV5-4 to TRBJ2-1; TRBD1 matches 8 bases. With 6 bases clipped from V and 4 bases from J, the junction kept 6 bases outside the gene matches. The CDR3 loop spans 14 amino acids. Germline V gives CDR1 SGHNT, CDR2 YYREEE (reference sequence). This CDR3 is CASKSGGAYNEQFF. CDR3 DNA: TGTGCCAGCAAGTCAGGGGGCGCTTACAATGAGCAGTTCTTC.

J is TRBJ1-1 and V is TRBV19; 8 positions match TRBD1. V gave up 6 bases and J gave up 0 bases; unmatched junction bases: 3. The germline gives CDR1 LNHDA, CDR2 SQIVND (reference sequence). CDR3 length equals 14 residues. The CDR3 bases are TGTGCCAGTAGGCGACAGGGGATGAACACTGAAGCTTTCTTT. This encodes CASRRQGMNTEAFF.

The rearrangement links TRBV6-4 to TRBJ1-5; D call uncertain. Trimming shortened V by 4 bases and J by 7 bases, and 11 bases separated the two germline ends. Germline CDR1 MRHNA, CDR2 SNTAGT. This CDR3 has 13 amino acids. In DNA, the CDR3 is TGTGCCAGCAGTGCGGGATCCGGACAGCCCCAGCATTTT. Its protein is CASSAGSGQPQHF.

The genes are TRBV5-1 and TRBJ2-2; 8 nucleotides align to TRBD1. The CDR3 spans 18 residues. V was pared by 1 base and J by 4 bases, with 12 bases of the junction left unmatched. Germline loops: CDR1 SGHRS, CDR2 YFSETQ. The CDR3 DNA is TGCGCCAGCAGCTTGTGGGGGACAGGCCCTAGGGGCACCGGGGAGCTGTTTTTT. Protein product: CASSLWGTGPRGTGELFF.

The rearrangement uses TRBV4-3 and TRBJ1-5, with D uncertain. The CDR3 spans 16 residues. Per germline, CDR1 LGHNA and CDR2 YSLEER. Trimming took off 0 bases at V and 6 bases at J, with 15 bases between the two ends. The CDR3 region has the DNA TGCGCCAGCAGCCAAGATACTGACTTTCTGGGTCAGCCCCAGCATTTT. This codes for CASSQDTDFLGQPQHF.

This chain connects TRBV4-2 to TRBJ2-3; 10 bases agree with TRBD2. In germline, CDR1 is LGHNA, CDR2 YNFKEQ. J gave up 6 bases and V 0 bases, and 6 bases lay outside the gene matches. CDR3 length equals 16 residues. Written as DNA, the CDR3 is TGTGCCAGCAGCCAAGATCTAGCGGGAGTCGTTGATACGCAGTATTTT. It encodes CASSQDLAGVVDTQYF.

In this sample, this clone turned up once. The J gene is TRBJ2-1, the V gene TRBV29-1; D possibly corresponds to TRBD1 (6 bases). CDR1 and CDR2 from the germline V gene are SQVTM and ANQGSEA. Trimming stripped 6 bases from V and 2 bases from J, with 14 bases between. The CDR3 consists of 14 residues. CDR3: CSVLRQEPYNEQFF. The CDR3 DNA reads as TGCAGCGTACTTCGACAGGAGCCCTACAATGAGCAGTTCTTC.

This chain uses TRBV4-3 with TRBJ1-4; D uncertain. The CDR3 runs to 15 residues. Germline-derived CDR1 and CDR2 are LGHNA and YSLEER. Trimming removed 5 bases from V and 7 bases from J, with 17 bases in between. CDR3 sequence: CASSAQPGAGEKLFF. The CDR3 DNA reads TGCGCCAGCAGCGCCCAACCGGGAGCCGGTGAAAAACTGTTTTTT.

V gene TRBV15 combines with J gene TRBJ1-5; tentatively, D is TRBD1 (5 bases). V dropped 4 bases and J dropped 4 bases, with 17 bases sitting between them. Germline V gene data show CDR1 as LNHNV and CDR2 as YYDKDF (reference sequence). This CDR3 is 16 amino acids long. CDR3 sequence (DNA): TGTGCCACCAGCACCCTGGGGAGGGGTGGTAATCAGCCCCAGCATTTT. Translated: CATSTLGRGGNQPQHF.

The chain is built from TRBV5-6 and TRBJ2-7, with D possibly TRBD1 on 6 matching bases. The CDR3 consists of 15 residues. Germline V gene data show CDR1 as SGHDT and CDR2 as YYEEEE. V lost 3 bases to trimming and J lost 3 bases, with 16 bases between them. In nucleotides, the CDR3 is TGTGCCAGCAGCTCCGTGGGGGACACCTACTACGAGCAGTACGTC. It is translated as CASSSVGDTYYEQYV.

V and J are TRBV29-1 and TRBJ2-7, with 10 bases lining up with TRBD2. The CDR3 loop spans 15 amino acids. Germline V gene data show CDR1 as SQVTM and CDR2 as ANQGSEA. Losses at the gene ends were 3 bases for V and 9 bases for J; bases not matched to a gene: 14. The CDR3 DNA reads as TGCAGCGTTGATTTTAGGACTAGCGGAACCATTGGGCAGTACTTC. This translates into CSVDFRTSGTIGQYF.

The rearrangement uses TRBV27 and TRBJ1-1; 8 nucleotides agree with TRBD1. Germline-derived CDR1 and CDR2 are MNHEY and SMNVEV (reference sequence). Unmatched junction bases numbered 3, after V lost 4 bases and J lost 5 bases. The CDR3 consists of 13 residues. The CDR3 DNA reads as TGTGCCAGCAGTTGGACAGGGCTGACTGAAGCTTTCTTT. This codes for CASSWTGLTEAFF.

The chain couples TRBV7-6 to TRBJ2-5, with 12 bases identical to TRBD2. Germline CDR1 SGHVS, CDR2 FNYEAQ. Trimming took 5 bases from V and 5 from J; bases not matched to a gene: 6. This CDR3 is 15 amino acids long. CDR3 DNA sequence: TGTGCCAGCAGCCTTGGACTAGCGGGGATGGAGACCCAGTACTTC. Translation: CASSLGLAGMETQYF.

This rearrangement joins TRBV28 to TRBJ2-1; 11 bases match TRBD2. The length of the CDR3 is 16 residues. The trim removed 5 bases at V and 1 base at J, leaving 4 bases unmatched. The germline V gene encodes CDR1 MDHEN and CDR2 SYDVKM. In DNA, the CDR3 is TGTGCCAGCAGTCAGTCTAGCGGGAGGTCCTACAATGAGCAGTTCTTC. Translating it yields CASSQSSGRSYNEQFF.

V gene TRBV6-2 or TRBV6-3 combines with J gene TRBJ2-5; D call uncertain. The ends were cut back, 0 bases at V and 2 bases at J, with 7 bases in the middle. Germline V gene lookup returns CDR1 MNHEY and CDR2 SVGEGT. This CDR3 has 14 amino acids. The CDR3 sequence: CASSYSHRQETQYF. The DNA for the CDR3 is TGTGCCAGCAGTTACTCCCACAGACAAGAGACCCAGTACTTC.

The V and J genes are TRBV5-6 and TRBJ1-3; D is perhaps TRBD1 (5 bases). Per the germline V gene, CDR1 is SGHDT and CDR2 is YYEEEE. The CDR3 is 14 amino acids. Trimming took 0 bases from V and 8 from J, leaving 12 bases between them. The CDR3 sequence is CASSLGSQGYTIYF. CDR3 nucleotide sequence: TGTGCCAGCAGCTTGGGCAGCCAGGGTTACACCATATATTTT.

DNA of the CDR3: TGTGCCAGCAGCCCCCAGGGAAACATTCAGTACTTC. It specifies CASSPQGNIQYF. This rearrangement joins TRBV7-2 to TRBJ2-4; possible D gene TRBD1, 5 bases. The germline V and J ends were trimmed by 5 bases and 6 bases, with 8 bases remaining between them. The CDR3 has 12 amino acids. The germline V gene has CDR1 SGHTA and CDR2 FQGNSA. Looking up the rest from reference TRBV7-2 and TRBJ2-4 gives the full variable domain: GAGVSQSPSNKVTEKGKDVELRCDPISGHTALYWYRQSLGQGLEFLIYFQGNSAPDKSGLPSDRFSAERTGGSVSTLTIQRTQQEDSAVYLCASSPQGNIQYFGAGTRLSVL.

CDR3 bases: TGTGCCAGCAAATCAGAGAGCGCCTATGGCTACACCTTC. Protein product: CASKSESAYGYTF. The chain couples TRBV13 to TRBJ1-2; D unclear. This CDR3 region has 13 residues. Germline V gene sequence: CDR1 PRHDT, CDR2 FYEKMQ (reference sequence). The V gene lost 7 bases and the J gene lost 4 bases, with 13 bases spanning the gap.

The chain joins TRBV19 to TRBJ2-2; 9 bases map to TRBD2. Germline V gene lookup returns CDR1 LNHDA and CDR2 SQIVND (reference sequence). V gave up 6 bases and J gave up 2 bases; unmatched junction bases: 4. CDR3 length: 15 residues. CDR3 nucleotides: TGTGCCAGTAGCTCAGCGGGGGGAAACACCGGGGAGCTGTTTTTT. The encoded protein is CASSSAGGNTGELFF.

The chain joins TRBV9 to TRBJ1-5; D is perhaps TRBD1 (6 bases). Trimming stripped 0 bases from V and 6 bases from J, with 10 bases between. Per germline, CDR1 SGDLS and CDR2 YYNGEE. This CDR3 is built from 14 residues. Here the CDR3 DNA reads TGTGCCAGCAGCGTAGCTCCAGGGGTTCAGCCCCAGCATTTT. This codes for CASSVAPGVQPQHF.

J is TRBJ1-5 and V is TRBV10-2; a possible D gene is TRBD1 (6 bases). From germline, CDR1 is WSHSY and CDR2 SAAADI. The CDR3 totals 13 residues. With 7 bases removed from V and 3 bases from J, the gap between germline ends came to 10 bases. Here the CDR3 reads CASKGGVNQPQHF. Here the CDR3 DNA reads TGCGCCAGCAAGGGGGGGGTCAATCAGCCCCAGCATTTT.

The genes are TRBV4-1 and TRBJ2-4, with a weak D call TRBD2 (6 bases). V was cut by 4 bases and J by 0 bases, with 13 bases left in between. The CDR3 length is 16 residues. Germline V CDR1 and CDR2: MGHRA, YSYEKL. Here the CDR3 DNA reads TGCGCCAGCAGCCCACCGGGGGAGGTAGCCAAAAACATTCAGTACTTC. This translates into CASSPPGEVAKNIQYF.